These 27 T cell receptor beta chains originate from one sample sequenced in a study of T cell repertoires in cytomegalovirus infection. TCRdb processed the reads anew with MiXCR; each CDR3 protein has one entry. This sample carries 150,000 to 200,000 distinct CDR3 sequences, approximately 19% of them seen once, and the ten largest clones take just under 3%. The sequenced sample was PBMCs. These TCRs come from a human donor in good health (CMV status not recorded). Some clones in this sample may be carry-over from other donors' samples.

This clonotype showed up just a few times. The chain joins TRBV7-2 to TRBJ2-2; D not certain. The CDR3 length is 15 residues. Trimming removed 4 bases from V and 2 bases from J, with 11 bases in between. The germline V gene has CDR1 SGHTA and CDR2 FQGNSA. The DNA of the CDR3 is TGTGCCAGCAGCTGGACGGAACTCAACACCGGGGAGCTGTTTTTT. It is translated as CASSWTELNTGELFF.

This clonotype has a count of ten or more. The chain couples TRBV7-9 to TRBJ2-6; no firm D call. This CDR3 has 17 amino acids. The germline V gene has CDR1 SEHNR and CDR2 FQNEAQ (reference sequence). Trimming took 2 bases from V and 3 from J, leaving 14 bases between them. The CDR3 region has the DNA TGTGCCAGCAGCTTAAGCAGGCTCGAGGTTGGGGCCAACGTCCTGACTTTC. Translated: CASSLSRLEVGANVLTF.

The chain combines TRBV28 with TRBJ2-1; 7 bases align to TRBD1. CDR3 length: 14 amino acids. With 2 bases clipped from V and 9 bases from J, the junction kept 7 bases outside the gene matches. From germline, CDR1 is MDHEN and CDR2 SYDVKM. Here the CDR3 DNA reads TGTGCCAGCAGTTTACTTCACAGGGGAAGTGAGCAGTTCTTC. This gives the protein CASSLLHRGSEQFF.

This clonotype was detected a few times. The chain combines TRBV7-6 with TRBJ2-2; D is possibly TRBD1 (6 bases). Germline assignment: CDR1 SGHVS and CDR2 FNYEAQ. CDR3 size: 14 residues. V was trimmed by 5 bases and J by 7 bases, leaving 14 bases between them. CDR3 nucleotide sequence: TGTGCCAGCAGCCCTGGACAGAAATACGGGGAGCTGTTTTTT. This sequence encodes CASSPGQKYGELFF.

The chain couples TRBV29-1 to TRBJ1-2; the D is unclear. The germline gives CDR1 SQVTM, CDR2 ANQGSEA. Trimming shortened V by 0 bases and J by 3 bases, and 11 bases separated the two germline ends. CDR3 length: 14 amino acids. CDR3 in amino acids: CSVEDRVGYYGYTF. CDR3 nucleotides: TGCAGCGTTGAAGATCGTGTGGGCTACTATGGCTACACCTTC.

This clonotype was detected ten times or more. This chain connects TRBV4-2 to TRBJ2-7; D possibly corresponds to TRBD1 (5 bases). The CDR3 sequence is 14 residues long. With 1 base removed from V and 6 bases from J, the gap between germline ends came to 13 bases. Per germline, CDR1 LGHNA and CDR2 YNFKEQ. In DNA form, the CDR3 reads TGTGCCAGCAGCCAAGGCAGGGTGGAAAGCGAGCAGTACTTC. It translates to CASSQGRVESEQYF.

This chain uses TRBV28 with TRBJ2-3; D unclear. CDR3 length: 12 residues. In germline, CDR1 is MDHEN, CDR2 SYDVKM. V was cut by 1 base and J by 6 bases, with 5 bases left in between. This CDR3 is CASSLYGDTQYF. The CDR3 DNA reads TGTGCCAGCAGTTTATACGGGGATACGCAGTATTTT.

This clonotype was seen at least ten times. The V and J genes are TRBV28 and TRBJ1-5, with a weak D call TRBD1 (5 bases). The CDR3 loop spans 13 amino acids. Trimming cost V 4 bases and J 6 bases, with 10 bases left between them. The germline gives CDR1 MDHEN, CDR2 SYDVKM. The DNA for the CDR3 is TGTGCCAGCAGTTCGGAGGGGTTTCAGCCCCAGCATTTT. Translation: CASSSEGFQPQHF.

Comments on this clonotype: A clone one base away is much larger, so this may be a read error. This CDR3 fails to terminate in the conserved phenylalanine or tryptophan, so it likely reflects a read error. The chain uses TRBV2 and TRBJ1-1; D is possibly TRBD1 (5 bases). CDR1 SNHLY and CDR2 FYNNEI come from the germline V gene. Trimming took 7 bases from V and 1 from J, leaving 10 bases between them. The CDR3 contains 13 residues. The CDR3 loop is CASIPTENTEAFS. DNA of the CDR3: TGTGCCAGCATCCCGACAGAGAACACTGAAGCTTTCTCT.

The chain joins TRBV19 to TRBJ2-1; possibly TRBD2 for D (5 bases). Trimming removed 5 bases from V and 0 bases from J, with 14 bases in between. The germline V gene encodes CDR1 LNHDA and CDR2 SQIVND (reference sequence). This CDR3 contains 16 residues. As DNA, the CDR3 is TGTGCCAGTAGTTCCCCCCGAGCGGCCTCCTACAATGAGCAGTTCTTC. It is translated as CASSSPRAASYNEQFF.

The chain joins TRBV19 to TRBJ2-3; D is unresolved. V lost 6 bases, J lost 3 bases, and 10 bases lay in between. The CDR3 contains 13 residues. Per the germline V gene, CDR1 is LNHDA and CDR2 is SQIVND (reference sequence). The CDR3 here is CASRKDGTDTQYF. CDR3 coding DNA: TGTGCCAGTAGGAAAGATGGGACAGATACGCAGTATTTT.

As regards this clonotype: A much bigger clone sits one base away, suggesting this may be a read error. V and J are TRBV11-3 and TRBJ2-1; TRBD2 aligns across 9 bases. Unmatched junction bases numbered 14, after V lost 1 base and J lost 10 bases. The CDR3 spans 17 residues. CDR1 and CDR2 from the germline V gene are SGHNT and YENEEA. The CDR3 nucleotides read TGTGCCAGCAGCTTAGGTCGAGCGGGAGGCCGCCAAGGGGAGCAGTTCTTC. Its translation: CASSLGRAGGRQGEQFF.

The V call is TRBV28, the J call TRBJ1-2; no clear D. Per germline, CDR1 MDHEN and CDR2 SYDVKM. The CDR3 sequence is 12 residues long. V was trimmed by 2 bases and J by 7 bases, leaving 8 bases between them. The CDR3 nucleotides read TGTGCCAGCAGTTTAGGAGGTCGTGGCTACACCTTC. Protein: CASSLGGRGYTF.

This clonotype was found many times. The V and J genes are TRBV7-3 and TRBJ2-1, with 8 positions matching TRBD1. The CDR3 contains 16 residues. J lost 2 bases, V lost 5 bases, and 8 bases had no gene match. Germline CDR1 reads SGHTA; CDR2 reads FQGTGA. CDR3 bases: TGTGCCAGCAGCCCGCCGGACAGGGTCACCTACAATGAGCAGTTCTTC. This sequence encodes CASSPPDRVTYNEQFF.

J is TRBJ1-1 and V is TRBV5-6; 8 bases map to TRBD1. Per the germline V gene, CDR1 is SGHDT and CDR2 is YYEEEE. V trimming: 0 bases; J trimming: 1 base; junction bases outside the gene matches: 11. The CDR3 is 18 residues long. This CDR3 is CASSLATTPGTGNTEAFF. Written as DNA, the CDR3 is TGTGCCAGCAGCTTGGCCACAACCCCCGGGACAGGGAACACTGAAGCTTTCTTT. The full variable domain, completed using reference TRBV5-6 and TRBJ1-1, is DAGVTQSPTHLIKTRGQQVTLRCSPKSGHDTVSWYQQALGQGPQFIFQYYEEEERQRGNFPDRFSGHQFPNYSSELNVNALLLGDSALYLCASSLATTPGTGNTEAFFGQGTRLTVV.

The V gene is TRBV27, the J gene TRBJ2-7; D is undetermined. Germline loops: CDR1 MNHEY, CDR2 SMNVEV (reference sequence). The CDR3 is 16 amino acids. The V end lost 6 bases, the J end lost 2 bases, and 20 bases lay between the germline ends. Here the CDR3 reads CASSPSTGPTTYEQYF. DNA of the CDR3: TGTGCCAGCAGCCCCTCGACCGGGCCAACGACCTACGAGCAGTACTTC.

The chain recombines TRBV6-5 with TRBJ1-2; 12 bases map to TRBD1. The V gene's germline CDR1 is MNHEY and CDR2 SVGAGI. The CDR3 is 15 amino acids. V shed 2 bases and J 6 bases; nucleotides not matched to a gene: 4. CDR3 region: CASSYRDRGRNGYTF. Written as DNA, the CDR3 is TGTGCCAGCAGTTACCGGGACAGGGGGCGTAATGGCTACACCTTC.

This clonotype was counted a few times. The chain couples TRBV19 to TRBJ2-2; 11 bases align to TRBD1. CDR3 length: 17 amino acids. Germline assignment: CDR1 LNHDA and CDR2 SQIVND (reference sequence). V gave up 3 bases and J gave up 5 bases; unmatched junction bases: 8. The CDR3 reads CASSMGGQGAMTGELFF. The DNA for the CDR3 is TGTGCCAGTAGTATGGGAGGACAGGGGGCGATGACCGGGGAGCTGTTTTTT.

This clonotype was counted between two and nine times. This CDR3 reads CAWSNQGNYEQYF. The CDR3 bases are TGTGCCTGGAGTAATCAGGGAAACTACGAGCAGTACTTC. The chain has TRBV30 and TRBJ2-7, with D tentatively TRBD1 (5 bases). The germline CDR1 and CDR2 sequences are GTSNPN and SVGIG (reference sequence). CDR3 length equals 13 residues. V was cut by 2 bases and J by 3 bases, with 11 bases left in between.

The CDR3 region is CASSLDGINNQPQHF. The CDR3 nucleotides read TGTGCCAGCAGCTTAGACGGCATTAACAATCAGCCCCAGCATTTT. The chain combines TRBV7-6 with TRBJ1-5; D gene uncertain. This CDR3 has 15 residues. Germline CDR1 is SGHVS and CDR2 is FNYEAQ. The V end lost 1 base, the J end lost 3 bases, and 10 bases lay between the germline ends. Full variable domain (outside the CDR3, taken from reference TRBV7-6 and TRBJ1-5): GAGVSQSPRYKVTKRGQDVALRCDPISGHVSLYWYRQALGQGPEFLTYFNYEAQQDKSGLPNDRFSAERPEGSISTLTIQRTEQRDSAMYRCASSLDGINNQPQHFGDGTRLSIL.

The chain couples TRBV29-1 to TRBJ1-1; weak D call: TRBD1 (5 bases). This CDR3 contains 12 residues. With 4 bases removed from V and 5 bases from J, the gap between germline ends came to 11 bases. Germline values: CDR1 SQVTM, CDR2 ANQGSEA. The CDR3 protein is CSVGGRRTEAFF. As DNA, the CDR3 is TGCAGCGTTGGGGGGAGGAGGACTGAAGCTTTCTTT.

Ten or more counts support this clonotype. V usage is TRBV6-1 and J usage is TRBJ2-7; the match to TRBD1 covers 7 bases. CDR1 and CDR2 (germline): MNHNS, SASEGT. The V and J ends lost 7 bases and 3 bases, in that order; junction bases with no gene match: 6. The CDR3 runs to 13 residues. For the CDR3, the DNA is TGTGCCAGCACTGGACGACAGGGCTACGAGCAGTACTTC. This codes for CASTGRQGYEQYF.

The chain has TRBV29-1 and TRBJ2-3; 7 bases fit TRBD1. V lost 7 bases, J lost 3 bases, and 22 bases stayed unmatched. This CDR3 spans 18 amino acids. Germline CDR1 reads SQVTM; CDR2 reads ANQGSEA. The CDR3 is CSANVGIRRGQGTDTQYF. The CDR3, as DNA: TGCAGCGCCAACGTCGGGATTAGAAGGGGGCAAGGTACAGATACGCAGTATTTT.

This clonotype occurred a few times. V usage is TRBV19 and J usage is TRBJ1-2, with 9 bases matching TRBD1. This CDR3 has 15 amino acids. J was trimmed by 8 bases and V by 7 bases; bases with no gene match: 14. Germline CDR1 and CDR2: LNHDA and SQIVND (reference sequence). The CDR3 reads CASTGDRDPLRGYTF. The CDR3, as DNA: TGTGCCAGTACCGGGGACAGGGACCCCTTACGAGGCTACACCTTC.

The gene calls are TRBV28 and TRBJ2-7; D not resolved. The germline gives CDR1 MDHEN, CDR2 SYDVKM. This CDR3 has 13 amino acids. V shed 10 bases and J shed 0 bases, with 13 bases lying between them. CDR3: CATVGRHSYEQYF. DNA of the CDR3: TGTGCCACCGTCGGAAGGCACTCCTACGAGCAGTACTTC.

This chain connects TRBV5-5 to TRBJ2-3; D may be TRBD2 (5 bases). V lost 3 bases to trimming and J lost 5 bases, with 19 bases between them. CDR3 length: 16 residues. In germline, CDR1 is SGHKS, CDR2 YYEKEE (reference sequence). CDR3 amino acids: CASSSPTGPRGDTQYF. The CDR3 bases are TGTGCCAGCAGCTCACCTACGGGCCCCCGGGGAGATACGCAGTATTTT.

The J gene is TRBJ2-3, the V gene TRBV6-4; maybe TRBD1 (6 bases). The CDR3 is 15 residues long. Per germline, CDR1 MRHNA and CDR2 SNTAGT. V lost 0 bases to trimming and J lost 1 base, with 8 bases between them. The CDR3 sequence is CASSDSGGGTDTQYF. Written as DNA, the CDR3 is TGTGCCAGCAGTGACTCAGGGGGAGGCACAGATACGCAGTATTTT.